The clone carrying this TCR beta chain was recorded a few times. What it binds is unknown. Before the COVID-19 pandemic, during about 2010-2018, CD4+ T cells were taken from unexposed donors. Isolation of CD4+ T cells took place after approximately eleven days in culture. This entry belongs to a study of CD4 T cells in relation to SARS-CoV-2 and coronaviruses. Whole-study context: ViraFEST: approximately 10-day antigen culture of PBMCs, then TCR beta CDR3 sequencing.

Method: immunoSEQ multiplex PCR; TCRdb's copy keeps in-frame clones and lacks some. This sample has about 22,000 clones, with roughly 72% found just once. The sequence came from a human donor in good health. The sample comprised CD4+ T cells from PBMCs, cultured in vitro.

The CDR3 nucleotides are TGTGCCAGCAGTAGGGAGACCTACGAGCAGTACTTC. Translating gives CASSRETYEQYF. The chain has TRBV7-9 and TRBJ2-7; D perhaps matches TRBD2 (5 bases). Germline V gene lookup returns CDR1 SEHNR and CDR2 FQNEAQ (reference sequence). V was trimmed by 6 bases and J by 2 bases, leaving 8 bases between them. The CDR3 sequence is 12 residues long.